Below, 21 T cell receptor beta chains from the same sample are listed, as sequenced in a study of blood T cells in healthy people across ages. The use of a sample-barcoded 5' primer and a J-beta primer mix characterized a second PCR of roughly 6 to 11 cycles. TCRdb re-called the 5' RACE reads through MiXCR, storing one row per CDR3 protein. The sample lists about 1.4 million distinct CDR3 sequences; 55% to 75% were seen once. Material: blood. Receptor source: a young man in good health.

This chain connects TRBV29-1 to TRBJ2-5; 8 nucleotides line up with TRBD2. The V gene end was trimmed by 0 bases and the J gene end by 11 bases; junction bases not matched to a gene: 14. Germline V gene sequence: CDR1 SQVTM, CDR2 ANQGSEA. The CDR3 has 15 amino acids. The CDR3 DNA is TGCAGCGTTGAAGATATAGCGGGAACCTACAATGAGCAGTACTTC. It specifies CSVEDIAGTYNEQYF.

This chain links TRBV7-9 with TRBJ2-7; D is possibly TRBD1 (5 bases). CDR1 SEHNR and CDR2 FQNEAQ come from the germline V gene (reference sequence). The CDR3 contains 16 residues. With 1 base removed from V and 1 base from J, the gap between germline ends came to 14 bases. The CDR3 DNA reads TGTGCCAGCAGCTTAGACCGTACAGGTTTATCCTACGAGCAGTACTTC. As protein: CASSLDRTGLSYEQYF.

The chain recombines TRBV7-2 with TRBJ2-3; TRBD2 matches 10 bases. V was clipped by 1 base and J by 10 bases; unmatched bases: 5. The CDR3 consists of 14 residues. Germline CDR1 is SGHTA and CDR2 is FQGNSA. For the CDR3, the DNA is TGTGCCAGCAGCTTAGGGCTAGCGGGGGATGCGCAGTATTTT. It encodes CASSLGLAGDAQYF. Using reference TRBV7-2 and TRBJ2-3 for the parts outside the CDR3, the full variable domain is GAGVSQSPSNKVTEKGKDVELRCDPISGHTALYWYRQSLGQGLEFLIYFQGNSAPDKSGLPSDRFSAERTGGSVSTLTIQRTQQEDSAVYLCASSLGLAGDAQYFGPGTRLTVL.

The gene calls are TRBV7-6 and TRBJ2-1; 11 positions match TRBD2. The CDR3 contains 19 residues. J lost 1 base, V lost 1 base, and 9 bases had no gene match. Germline V gene sequence: CDR1 SGHVS, CDR2 FNYEAQ. In DNA form, the CDR3 reads TGTGCCAGCAGCTTAGTTGTTAGCGGGGGGGCCGGGTCCTACAATGAGCAGTTCTTC. This sequence encodes CASSLVVSGGAGSYNEQFF.

This rearrangement joins TRBV6-5 to TRBJ1-1; D uncertain. The CDR3 extends over 13 amino acids. The germline CDR1 and CDR2 sequences are MNHEY and SVGAGI. The V gene lost 8 bases and the J gene lost 3 bases, with 13 bases spanning the gap. The CDR3: CASGGLRDTEAFF. CDR3 nucleotides: TGTGCCAGCGGAGGCTTAAGGGACACTGAAGCTTTCTTT.

The gene calls are TRBV13 and TRBJ2-5; 11 bases map to TRBD2. The CDR3 runs to 13 residues. The V segment lost 5 bases and the J segment 13 bases; nucleotides outside the gene matches: 9. Germline V lookup: CDR1 PRHDT, CDR2 FYEKMQ (reference sequence). The CDR3 sequence: CASSQGLAEGWYF. CDR3 sequence (DNA): TGTGCCAGCAGCCAGGGACTAGCGGAGGGTTGGTACTTC.

The chain uses TRBV29-1 and TRBJ2-2; no reliable D call. Between the trimmed V and J ends, which lost 4 bases and 4 bases, there was a span of 10 bases. CDR1 SQVTM and CDR2 ANQGSEA come from the germline V gene. The CDR3 is 13 amino acids. CDR3 in amino acids: CSVVKRGTGELFF. Written as DNA, the CDR3 is TGCAGCGTTGTAAAGAGAGGCACCGGGGAGCTGTTTTTT.

The V call is TRBV4-3, the J call TRBJ2-5, with unresolved D. CDR1 is LGHNA, CDR2 YSLEER, per germline. Trimming shortened V by 10 bases and J by 3 bases, and 12 bases separated the two germline ends. This CDR3 is 12 amino acids long. The CDR3 coding sequence is TGCGCCACCTTACGTCGGGAAGAGACCCAGTACTTC. Encoded protein: CATLRREETQYF.

The chain is built from TRBV12-3 or TRBV12-4 and TRBJ2-4; D gene ambiguous. The DNA end is more similar to TRBJ2-7, so the J call may be wrong. The CDR3 extends over 13 amino acids. The CDR3 loop reads CASSQRKPNEQYF. The CDR3 nucleotides are TGTGCCAGCAGTCAGCGTAAACCTAACGAGCAGTACTTC.

The chain has TRBV4-1 and TRBJ2-1; D remains unclear. The germline CDR1 and CDR2 sequences are MGHRA and YSYEKL. Between the trimmed V and J ends, which lost 0 bases and 9 bases, there was a span of 15 bases. The CDR3 spans 15 residues. CDR3 coding DNA: TGCGCCAGCAGCCAAGAGCGGCTAGTAGGCTTTGAGCAGTTCTTC. This encodes CASSQERLVGFEQFF.

This clonotype was observed at least ten times. The chain couples TRBV29-1 to TRBJ2-7, with 9 bases fitting TRBD1. V was clipped by 6 bases and J by 2 bases; unmatched bases: 2. Looked up from germline, CDR1 is SQVTM and CDR2 is ANQGSEA. The CDR3 is made up of 12 amino acids. The CDR3 nucleotides are TGCAGCGTCCGGGACAGGGCCTACGAGCAGTACTTC. Translated: CSVRDRAYEQYF.

This clonotype was counted only a few times. The chain employs TRBV6-2 or TRBV6-3 and TRBJ2-1, with TRBD2 identical over 9 bases. The CDR3 sequence is 15 residues long. With V trimmed by 10 bases and J by 4 bases, 11 bases remained unmatched. The germline V gene encodes CDR1 MNHEY and CDR2 SVGEGT. CDR3 residues: CATSPYAGGYNEQFF. The CDR3 region has the DNA TGTGCCACCAGCCCCTATGCGGGGGGGTACAATGAGCAGTTCTTC.

The chain is built from TRBV20-1 and TRBJ1-5; D uncertain. This CDR3 has 15 residues. Trimming took 0 bases from V and 4 from J, leaving 13 bases between them. Per the germline V gene, CDR1 is DFQATT and CDR2 is SNEGSKA (reference sequence). The CDR3 is CSARDGIQINQPQHF. As DNA, the CDR3 is TGCAGTGCTAGAGATGGCATACAGATTAATCAGCCCCAGCATTTT.

This chain connects TRBV29-1 to TRBJ2-4, with D tentatively TRBD1 or TRBD2 (5 bases each). V lost 5 bases and J lost 13, with 18 bases in between. The CDR3 extends over 12 amino acids. The germline V gene encodes CDR1 SQVTM and CDR2 ANQGSEA. Here the CDR3 reads CSVWHLLGEQYF. The CDR3 nucleotides are TGCAGCGTTTGGCACCTCCTGGGGGAGCAGTACTTC.

The J gene is TRBJ2-3, the V gene TRBV27, with a possible D match to TRBD2 (6 bases). V was pared by 8 bases and J by 5 bases, with 17 bases between. The CDR3 has 14 residues. The germline CDR1 and CDR2 sequences are MNHEY and SMNVEV (reference sequence). CDR3 in DNA: TGTGCCAGCTGTCTACTAGCCGGAGGAGATACGCAGTATTTT. Its protein is CASCLLAGGDTQYF.

The V gene is TRBV7-9, the J gene TRBJ2-7, with D unclear. Germline lookup yields CDR1 SEHNR and CDR2 FQNEAQ (reference sequence). This CDR3 has 11 residues. Trimming cost V 7 bases and J 12 bases, with 16 bases left between them. The DNA of the CDR3 is TGTGCCAGCACTACTGAAGAGACCCGGTACTTC. Its protein is CASTTEETRYF.

This clonotype was seen more than once but under ten times. This CDR3 is CASSQVGDRGQPQHF. Written as DNA, the CDR3 is TGTGCCAGCAGCCAAGTCGGGGACAGGGGTCAGCCCCAGCATTTT. The chain employs TRBV4-2 and TRBJ1-5; TRBD1 aligns across 10 bases. The V gene end was trimmed by 1 base and the J gene end by 6 bases; junction bases not matched to a gene: 3. Germline V gene sequence: CDR1 LGHNA, CDR2 YNFKEQ. This CDR3 has 15 amino acids.

In its sample, this clonotype was seen a few times. The rearrangement joins TRBV28 to TRBJ2-3; D unresolved. CDR1 and CDR2 (germline): MDHEN, SYDVKM. The CDR3 is 13 amino acids. The germline V and J ends were trimmed by 6 bases and 0 bases, with 7 bases remaining between them. CDR3 amino acids: CASRRLSTDTQYF. CDR3 in DNA: TGTGCCAGCAGGCGCCTTAGCACAGATACGCAGTATTTT.

This clonotype has just one count. The gene calls are TRBV20-1 and TRBJ1-5, with 9 bases fitting TRBD1. The CDR3 totals 15 residues. Germline V gene lookup returns CDR1 DFQATT and CDR2 SNEGSKA (reference sequence). Trimming at V came to 2 bases and at J to 6 bases, leaving 8 bases not matched to a gene. The CDR3 DNA sequence: TGCAGTGCTAGAATAATTGGGACAGGGATTCAGCCCCAGCATTTT. This codes for CSARIIGTGIQPQHF.

The chain couples TRBV20-1 to TRBJ1-2; D is possibly TRBD1 (6 bases). Trimming removed 0 bases at V and 6 bases at J, with 8 bases between. Germline V CDR1 and CDR2: DFQATT, SNEGSKA (reference sequence). The CDR3 loop spans 12 amino acids. CDR3 in DNA: TGCAGTGCTAGAGAAACAGGGAATGGCTACACCTTC. This codes for CSARETGNGYTF.

The chain joins TRBV7-2 to TRBJ2-3; 8 positions agree with TRBD2. Trimming took 5 bases from V and 1 from J; bases not matched to a gene: 5. CDR1 is SGHTA, CDR2 FQGNSA, per germline. The CDR3 sequence is 15 residues long. The DNA of the CDR3 is TGTGCCAGCAGCCCCCATAGCGGGGGCACAGATACGCAGTATTTT. It is translated as CASSPHSGGTDTQYF. Looking up the rest from reference TRBV7-2 and TRBJ2-3 gives the full variable domain: GAGVSQSPSNKVTEKGKDVELRCDPISGHTALYWYRQSLGQGLEFLIYFQGNSAPDKSGLPSDRFSAERTGGSVSTLTIQRTQQEDSAVYLCASSPHSGGTDTQYFGPGTRLTVL.